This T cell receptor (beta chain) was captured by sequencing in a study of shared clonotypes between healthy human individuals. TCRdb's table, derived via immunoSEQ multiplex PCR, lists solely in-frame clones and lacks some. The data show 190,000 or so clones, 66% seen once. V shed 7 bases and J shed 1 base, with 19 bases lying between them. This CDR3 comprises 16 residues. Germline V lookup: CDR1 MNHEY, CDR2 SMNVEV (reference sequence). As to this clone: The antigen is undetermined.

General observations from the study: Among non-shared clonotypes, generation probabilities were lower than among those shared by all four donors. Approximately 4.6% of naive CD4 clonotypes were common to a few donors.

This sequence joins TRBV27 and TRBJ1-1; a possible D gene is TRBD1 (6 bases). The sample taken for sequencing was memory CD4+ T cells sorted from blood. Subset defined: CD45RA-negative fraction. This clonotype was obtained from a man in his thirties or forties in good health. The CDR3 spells CASTLGGGIKNTEAFF. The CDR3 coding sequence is TGTGCCAGCACCCTAGGGGGAGGCATAAAGAACACTGAAGCTTTCTTT.